This T cell receptor (beta chain) was sequenced in a study of blood T cell repertoires in COVID-19. The germline CDR1 and CDR2 sequences are MGHDK and SYGVNS. This CDR3 contains 17 residues. Trimming cost V 7 bases and J 1 base; bases outside gene matches: 11. Authors' methods: Amplification of reference gene primers was used by the study to estimate nucleated cell counts. Assay used: immunoSEQ multiplex PCR; TCRdb lists only in-frame clones, some missing. V and J calls and clone size follow that table, whereas D and trimming were derived from the DNA. The table lists about 230,000 clones, around 92% of them singletons.

The chain uses TRBV25-1 and TRBJ2-1; the match to TRBD2 covers 9 bases. Sequencing input: PBMCs or T cells enriched from blood (not recorded which). This TCR derives from a young woman with acute COVID-19. CDR3 in amino acids: CASTPPGTSISYNEQFF. The CDR3, as DNA: TGTGCCAGCACCCCCCCCGGGACTAGCATTTCCTACAATGAGCAGTTCTTC.